These T cell receptor beta chains were read from a single sample in a study of blood T cell repertoires in COVID-19. Only in-frame clones appear in the TCRdb table, and some are missing; sequencing was by immunoSEQ multiplex PCR. The top ten hold about 1.2% of the sample, which has around 380,000 clones, approximately 80% seen once. Sequencing input: peripheral blood. The source is a human donor with acute or convalescent COVID-19. The donor label of this sample is uncertain. Each CDR3 is given with its conserved first and last residue. A D gene is named only where the DNA matches it firmly. The size of a clone is reported for some rows only, either as once, few or many, or as a class for expanded clones.

d_gene | j_gene | v_gene | abundance | CDR3nt | CDR3aa
TRBD2 | TRBJ2-7 | TRBV7-9 | . | TGTGCCAGCAGCTTAGCTAGCGGGAGGGCCCTCTCTTTCTACGAGCAGTACTTC | CASSLASGRALSFYEQYF
. | TRBJ1-5 | TRBV6-5 | . | TGTGCCAGCAGCCGACGGGGGGCTAGCAATCAGCCCCAGCATTTT | CASSRRGASNQPQHF
TRBD1 | TRBJ1-5 | TRBV28 | . | TGTGCCAGCAGTTTATCCGACAGGGTGTCTAGCAATCAGCCCCAGCATTTT | CASSLSDRVSSNQPQHF
TRBD1 | TRBJ1-5 | TRBV2 | . | TGTGCCAGCACTAAACTTGGACAGGGCGCATCTCAGCCCCAGCATTTT | CASTKLGQGASQPQHF
TRBD1 | TRBJ2-7 | TRBV5-5 | few | TGTGCCAGCAGCCACAGGGGCTCCTACGAGCAGTACTTC | CASSHRGSYEQYF
. | TRBJ2-7 | TRBV5-1 | . | TGCGCCAGCAGCTTGGACAACCCCTACGAGCAGTACTTC | CASSLDNPYEQYF
. | TRBJ1-2 | TRBV3-1/TRBV3-2 | . | TGTGCCAGCAGCCAAAGCGATAACTATGGCTACACCTTC | CASSQSDNYGYTF
. | TRBJ2-7 | TRBV27 | . | TGTGCCAGCAGTTTATCGATGGCCTCCTACGAGCAGTACTTC | CASSLSMASYEQYF
. | TRBJ2-7 | TRBV21-1 | . | TGTGCCAGCAGCGAACCGACAGAGATCTCCTACGAGCAGTACTTC | CASSEPTEISYEQYF
. | TRBJ1-5 | TRBV28 | . | TGTGCCAGCAGTTTGAGGGGGTATCAGCCCCAGCATTTT | CASSLRGYQPQHF
. | TRBJ1-1 | TRBV11-3 | . | TGTGCCAGCAGCGCCTCAGGAACTCCAGCCACTGAAGCTTTCTTT | CASSASGTPATEAFF
TRBD1 | TRBJ2-7 | TRBV6-5 | . | TGTGCCAGCAGTTACTTGGGACAGGGGAAGAGGTACGAGCAGTACTTC | CASSYLGQGKRYEQYF
TRBD1 | TRBJ1-6 | TRBV15 | . | TGTGCCACCAGCAGAGATACTCCCGGGACAGGGGGTTCACCCCTCCACTTT | CATSRDTPGTGGSPLHF
. | TRBJ2-1 | TRBV6-5 | . | TGTGCCAGCAGTTATGGACTCCACTACAATGAGCAGTTCTTC | CASSYGLHYNEQFF
. | TRBJ1-2 | TRBV7-9 | . | TGTGCCAGCAGCCCGAACAGAGCGGGTAACTATGGCTACACCTTC | CASSPNRAGNYGYTF
TRBD2 | TRBJ2-1 | TRBV6-5 | . | TGTGCCAGCAGTTACCGGACTAGTTCCTACAATGAGCAGTTCTTC | CASSYRTSSYNEQFF
. | TRBJ1-3 | TRBV5-1 | . | TGCGCCAGCAGCTTGGGTGGCAGCTCTGGAAACACCATATATTTT | CASSLGGSSGNTIYF
. | TRBJ1-5 | TRBV19 | . | TGTGCCAGTCGGCCGGGGGGACAAAGCGGACAGCCCCAGCATTTT | CASRPGGQSGQPQHF
TRBD1 | TRBJ2-1 | TRBV28 | . | TGTGCCAGCAAGGTCCAGGGACAGGGAACCAATGAGCAGTTCTTC | CASKVQGQGTNEQFF
TRBD2 | TRBJ2-7 | TRBV28 | . | TGTGCCAGCACTTATGCGGGAGGAGGGGCCTACGAGCAGTACTTC | CASTYAGGGAYEQYF
TRBD2 | TRBJ2-1 | TRBV5-1 | . | TGCGCCAGCAGCTTGGGGCTAGCGGGAGCTGGTGAGCAGTTCTTC | CASSLGLAGAGEQFF
. | TRBJ1-5 | TRBV9 | . | TGTGCCAGCAGCGCGACAGTTAGCAATCAGCCCCAGCATTTT | CASSATVSNQPQHF
. | TRBJ2-3 | TRBV7-7 | . | TGTGCCAGCAGCCTCGGACAAAACACAGATACGCAGTATTTT | CASSLGQNTDTQYF
. | TRBJ1-3 | TRBV12-3/TRBV12-4 | many | TGTGCCAGCATGTACGACTTGGGAAACACCATATATTTT | CASMYDLGNTIYF
. | TRBJ2-1 | TRBV4-1 | . | TGCGCCAGCAGCCAAGTCCCCGCGGGACCCTACAATGAGCAGTTCTTC | CASSQVPAGPYNEQFF
TRBD2 | TRBJ2-1 | TRBV6-5 | . | TGTGCCAGCAGGGGGACTAGCGGGAGAGATGAGCAGTTCTTC | CASRGTSGRDEQFF
TRBD2 | TRBJ2-1 | TRBV5-1 | . | TGCGCCAGCAGCTCTGGGACTAGCGGGAGTAAGAACAACAATGAGCAGTTCTTC | CASSSGTSGSKNNNEQFF
TRBD1 | TRBJ1-2 | TRBV6-4 | many | TGTGCCAGCAGTGATGGGACAGAGAGCTATGGCTACACCTTC | CASSDGTESYGYTF
. | TRBJ2-7 | TRBV27 | . | TGTGCCAGCAGTCCACAGCAGGGGGGTTACGAGCAGTACTTC | CASSPQQGGYEQYF
. | TRBJ2-6 | TRBV19 | . | TGTGCCAGTCGACAGGGACTCTCTGGGGCCAACGTCCTGACTTTC | CASRQGLSGANVLTF
TRBD2 | TRBJ2-2 | TRBV5-6 | . | TGTGCCAGCAGCTTACTAGCGGACAAGAACACCGGGGAGCTGTTTTTT | CASSLLADKNTGELFF